Included here is one TCR beta chain sequence, with context. Its antigen is still unknown. Base quality data are lacking; no much larger clone is found one base away. The data belong to a study of blood T cell repertoires in COVID-19 (TCRdb year 2020). At the level of the whole study: Collaborator samples came from the United States, Italy and Spain and covered acute and convalescent phases of COVID-19. The prospective study material was composed of cDNA or gDNA derived from T cells, B-cell-depleted T cells, or PBMCs. Subjects who had been exposed to COVID-19, were actively infected with it, or had recovered from it provided the deeply sampled blood TCRbeta repertoires that made up the dataset. A freely available public database, intended as a resource for researchers studying the immune response to SARS-CoV-2, is where the repertoires were released. The samples were drawn from the first 160 participants of the ongoing ImmuneRACE study and from 1,254 subjects provided by 6 global collaborators. Nearly every sample came with metadata listing a de-identified subject ID, COVID-19 status, age in years and sex. HLA class I and class II types, where available, came from metadata supplied by the sample provider rather than from assay-based typing. Study-wide conclusions, independent of this receptor: The amount of clinical and demographic metadata varied by source and participant and was provided uncurated.

The immunoSEQ Assay, a bias-controlled multiplex PCR, was used to amplify TCRbeta CDR3 regions from genomic DNA. Concerning the study's data processing: The number of nucleated cells in each sample was estimated by amplification of reference gene primers within the assay. To quantify the absolute abundance of each unique TCRbeta CDR3 rearrangement, sequence reads were collapsed and filtered. For each sample, productive Simpson clonality was calculated by taking the square root of Simpson's diversity index across productive rearrangements. This immuneACCESS table, as held by TCRdb, lists in-frame sequences with V and J called but not all clones. Of the missing ones, under half trace to an unresolved V gene in checked studies; the others have no known cause. V and J calls and clone size are as listed in that table; D and trimming were resolved from the DNA. Across this sample there are 75,000 or so clones, with roughly 86% seen only once. The ten most abundant clones make up 7% to 8% of the sample.

The collaborating institutions used their own protocols to collect whole blood in K2EDTA tubes. For TCRbeta analysis, collaborators shipped samples as frozen whole blood, isolated PBMCs, or DNA extracted from either of those sample types. Trimming accounts for 4 bases at V and 8 bases at J, while the number of junction bases matched to no gene is 7. The CDR3 starts with the cysteine, ends with the phenylalanine, and has 14 residues. The entry retains the CDR3 DNA only, 42 bases that are in frame from base 1. Reading the germline V gene (reference sequence) gives CDR1 LNHDA and CDR2 SQIVND. The chain couples TRBV19 to TRBJ2-1, with TRBD1 matching 8 junction bases. This TCR was sampled from a man aged 70-80 years with acute or convalescent COVID-19. The sample consisted of peripheral blood. The nucleotides are TGTGCCAGTAGTACGGACAGGGTCGGTCATGAGCAGTTCTTC. Its translation is CASSTDRVGHEQFF. With the rest looked up from the reference TRBV19 and TRBJ2-1 genes rather than sequenced, the full variable domain is DGGITQSPKYLFRKEGQNVTLSCEQNLNHDAMYWYRQDPGQGLRLIYYSQIVNDFQKGDIAEGYSVSREKKESFPLTVTSAQKNPTAFYLCASSTDRVGHEQFFGPGTRLTVL.